This TCR beta chain came from a study of T cells after yellow fever vaccination. Study background: Those fractions that held only low numbers of cells were prepared using the SMART-Seq v4 Ultra Low Input RNA kit.

The CDR3 contains 18 residues. As regards this clonotype: Antigen unknown.

5'RACE template switching produced TCR cDNA carrying a universal primer site and UMIs. MiXCR, run by TCRdb on the 5' RACE reads, gives a single entry per CDR3 protein. The sample has around 350,000 distinct CDR3 sequences; more than 5.5% are singletons. Study results and caveats: When the response was secondary, it was weaker but reached its peak faster, day 5 versus 15. Booster sampling recovered most clones from primary vaccination (roughly 96% CD4, around 90% CD8).

The rearrangement uses TRBV21-1 and TRBJ2-3; TRBD1 was called by the table and not checked on the DNA. TRBV21-1 is noted as a pseudogene. This specimen was PBMCs, taken 5 days after the yellow fever booster vaccination. This TCR was recovered from a man younger than 45 who received the YFV17D yellow fever vaccine. CDR3 sequence reads: CASSKDYWTGAIPDTQYF. CDR3 nucleotide sequence: TGTGCCAGCAGCAAAGATTACTGGACAGGGGCGATCCCAGATACGCAGTATTTT.